This record concerns one T cell receptor (beta chain) sequence. At one boundary the junction diverges from the germline segment, which might be a read error. TCRdb's copy holds only in-frame clones and misses some; the assay was immunoSEQ multiplex PCR. The sample has 56,000 or so clones; approximately 79% are singletons. The record originates from a study of blood T cell repertoires in COVID-19. The germline V gene has CDR1 SSHAT and CDR2 FNYEAQ (reference sequence). The CDR3 contains 15 residues. The sample comprised peripheral blood. V and J are TRBV7-7 and TRBJ2-5, with TRBD2 matching over 12 bases. This clonotype was sampled from a woman aged 70-85 years with acute or convalescent COVID-19. The CDR3 is CASSQAGTSGETQYF. CDR3 nucleotide sequence: TGTGCTAGCAGCCAAGCCGGGACTAGCGGGGAGACCCAGTACTTC.